These 31 T cell receptor beta chains originate from one sample sequenced in a study of T cells in women clearing cervical HPV infection. Here immunoSEQ multiplex PCR was the method, and the copy in TCRdb shows in-frame clones only, minus some. In all, the sample yields fewer than 35,000 clones. The material sequenced was blood buffy coat. The receptors come from a woman between 18 and 69 years old with a cervical HPV16 infection that either progressed to CIN3+ or cleared (not recorded which).

A remark on this clone: The DNA ends 3 residues before the CDR3 does, and the rest of the CDR3 is filled in from the germline J gene. This rearrangement joins TRBV7-9 to TRBJ1-2, with D possibly being TRBD1 (5 bases). The CDR3 extends over 13 amino acids. V lost 6 bases, J lost 6 bases, and 14 bases lay in between. Germline CDR1 SEHNR, CDR2 FQNEAQ (reference sequence). The sequenced CDR3 bases are TGTGCCAGCAGTCTGGACACGGTCCATGGC. Amino acids: CASSLDTVHG. The entire CDR3 protein is CASSLDTVHGYTF. The full variable domain, its missing parts supplied by reference TRBV7-9 and TRBJ1-2, is DTGVSQNPRHKITKRGQNVTFRCDPISEHNRLYWYRQTLGQGPEFLTYFQNEAQLEKSRLLSDRFSAERPKGSFSTLEIQRTEQGDSAMYLCASSLDTVHGYTFGSGTRLTVV.

About this clone: The read stops 3 residues short of the end of the CDR3; the missing end is completed from the germline J gene. The chain is built from TRBV19 and TRBJ2-1, with 8 bases identical to TRBD1. This CDR3 is 14 amino acids long. Germline V gene data show CDR1 as LNHDA and CDR2 as SQIVND (reference sequence). V was pared by 7 bases and J by 9 bases, with 11 bases of the junction left unmatched. The chain's CDR3 is CASTRQGLWSEQFF. CDR3 DNA (partial): TGTGCCAGTACGAGACAGGGGCTTTGGAGTGAG.

About this clone itself: Coverage ceases 3 residues before the CDR3 finishes, and the germline J gene fills in the end. The chain couples TRBV20-1 to TRBJ2-3; 7 positions agree with TRBD1. CDR1 and CDR2 from the germline V gene are DFQATT and SNEGSKA (reference sequence). The CDR3 covers 15 residues. CDR3 DNA, as far as it was read: TGCAGTGCGGTGCCGGGACAGCCCTACCAAGAGACG. It is translated as CSAVPGQPYQET. The full CDR3 sequence reads CSAVPGQPYQETQYF.

Comment on this clone: The sequence runs out 3 residues before the end of the CDR3; the remainder is reconstructed from the germline J gene. The chain links TRBV6-2 or TRBV6-3 to TRBJ2-1; no clear D. The CDR3 length is 16 residues. From germline, CDR1 is MNHEY and CDR2 SVGEGT. Trimming took 6 bases from V and 4 from J, leaving 19 bases between them. The CDR3 spells CASRSERLKEYNEQFF. CDR3 DNA, as far as it was read: TGTGCCAGCAGGAGCGAGAGGCTAAAGGAATACAATGAG.

A word on this clone: The read is 3 residues too short to cover the CDR3 end, so that end is filled in from the germline J gene. This chain connects TRBV7-9 to TRBJ2-4; D possibly corresponds to TRBD1 (6 bases). The CDR3 runs 15 residues. The germline V gene has CDR1 SEHNR and CDR2 FQNEAQ (reference sequence). The CDR3: CASSLEGQQTYGQYF. The sequenced CDR3 bases are TGTGCCAGCAGCTTAGAAGGACAGCAAACGTATGGT.

With respect to this clone: The read falls 3 residues short of the CDR3 end, and the missing part is taken from the germline J gene. The chain links TRBV10-1 to TRBJ2-3; 9 bases match TRBD2. The CDR3 has 16 residues. The V segment lost 5 bases and the J segment 5 bases; nucleotides outside the gene matches: 11. In germline, CDR1 is WNHNN, CDR2 SYGVQD (reference sequence). CDR3 bases read: TGCGCCAGCAGTACGACTTCTGCGGGAGGGCAAGATACG. Translation: CASSTTSAGGQDT. The complete CDR3 sequence is CASSTTSAGGQDTQYF.

Concerning this clone: The read is 3 residues too short to cover the CDR3 end, so that end is filled in from the germline J gene. The rearrangement joins TRBV18 to TRBJ2-3; D gene ambiguous. The CDR3 contains 11 residues. CDR1 is KGHSH and CDR2 is LQKENI in the germline V gene. This CDR3 is CASRTKETQYF. The CDR3 bases that were read are TGTGCCAGCAGAACAAAAGAGACG.

Remarks on this clone: The observed sequence ends 3 residues before the CDR3 terminus, with the missing tail filled in from the germline J gene. V gene TRBV18 combines with J gene TRBJ2-2; 8 nucleotides agree with TRBD2. Germline V gives CDR1 KGHSH, CDR2 LQKENI. The V segment lost 6 bases and the J segment 8 bases; nucleotides outside the gene matches: 8. This CDR3 region has 14 residues. The CDR3 protein is CASSASGSVGELFF. The sequenced part of the CDR3 DNA is TGTGCCAGCTCCGCCAGCGGGAGCGTGGGGGAG.

Regarding this clone: The read is 3 residues too short to cover the CDR3 end, so that end is filled in from the germline J gene. The J gene is TRBJ2-3, the V gene TRBV19; maybe TRBD2 (7 bases). The CDR3 totals 14 residues. Germline V gene data show CDR1 as LNHDA and CDR2 as SQIVND (reference sequence). The sequenced part of the CDR3 DNA is TGTGCCAGTAGTCGCCCGGGGGGCAAAGAGACG. The encoded protein is CASSRPGGKET. In full, the CDR3 reads CASSRPGGKETQYF.

A note on this clone: The read halts 3 residues ahead of the CDR3 end, with the missing end drawn from the germline J gene. The chain recombines TRBV20-1 with TRBJ2-7, with D maybe TRBD1 (6 bases). V was clipped by 2 bases and J by 6 bases, with 20 bases between them. The CDR3 runs 15 residues. Germline V gene data show CDR1 as DFQATT and CDR2 as SNEGSKA (reference sequence). The chain's CDR3 is CSARSASGGHSEQYF. The DNA read from the CDR3 is TGCAGTGCTAGATCAGCTTCTGGGGGACATAGCGAG.

Regarding this clone: The CDR3 goes on 3 residues after the read ends, and that part is filled in from the germline J gene. V is TRBV7-9 and J is TRBJ1-2, with TRBD1 as a possible D gene (5 bases). Per germline, CDR1 SEHNR and CDR2 FQNEAQ (reference sequence). V was clipped by 6 bases and J by 4 bases, with 12 bases between them. This CDR3 is 13 amino acids long. The CDR3 sequence is CASSPAGSYGYTF. The CDR3 bases that were read are TGTGCCAGCAGTCCCGCAGGGTCCTATGGC.

With regard to this clone: The read ends 3 residues shy of where the CDR3 ends; the end is completed using the germline J gene. The rearrangement links TRBV7-8 to TRBJ2-1, with TRBD2 matching 10 bases. The CDR3 extends over 16 amino acids. The ends lost 3 bases at V and 7 bases at J; junction bases unmatched: 9. CDR1 and CDR2 (germline): SGHVS, FQNEAQ. The DNA read from the CDR3 is TGTGCCAGCAGCTTCGATTTAAGCGGGGGGGCAAATGAG. It codes for CASSFDLSGGANE. In full, the CDR3 reads CASSFDLSGGANEQFF.

With regard to this clone: The read falls 3 residues short of the CDR3 end, and the missing part is taken from the germline J gene. The chain is built from TRBV12-3 or TRBV12-4 and TRBJ2-4; TRBD1 might be the D (6 bases). The CDR3 length is 13 residues. CDR3 residues: CASSTGTPQPQYF. CDR3 bases read: TGTGCCAGCAGTACCGGGACACCTCAGCCT.

Worth noting for this clone: From the germline J gene comes the end of the CDR3, since the read stops 3 residues before it. The chain joins TRBV7-2 to TRBJ1-3; the D is unclear. Germline V lookup: CDR1 SGHTA, CDR2 FQGNSA. V lost 2 bases and J 0 bases, leaving 5 bases between the germline ends. This CDR3 comprises 14 residues. The CDR3 loop is CASSLSVSGNTIYF. The part of the CDR3 DNA that was read is TGTGCCAGCAGCTTATCAGTCTCTGGAAACACC.

Worth noting for this clone: One end of the junction does not line up with germline, which may come from a read error. From the germline J gene comes the end of the CDR3, since the read stops 3 residues before it. Other DNA sequences of this sample code for an identical CDR3. The chain joins TRBV7-8 to TRBJ1-3; tentatively, D is TRBD1 (5 bases). This CDR3 is 13 amino acids long. Germline CDR1 and CDR2: SGHVS and FQNEAQ. The CDR3 sequence: CASSSRGGNTIYF. The CDR3 DNA, read in part, is TGTGCCAGCAGCTCCCGCGGGGGAAACACA.

In the case of this clone: The read halts 3 residues ahead of the CDR3 end, with the missing end drawn from the germline J gene. V gene TRBV7-8 combines with J gene TRBJ1-2; 7 nucleotides match TRBD1. Germline CDR1 SGHVS, CDR2 FQNEAQ. The CDR3 has 16 amino acids. The sequenced CDR3 bases are TGTGCCAGCAGCTCAGGGGGAGGGAGGTCGGCAGATACC. Translating it yields CASSSGGGRSADT. The whole CDR3 sequence reads CASSSGGGRSADTYTF.

As concerns this clone: The read ends 3 residues before the CDR3 terminus; that terminus is restored from the germline J gene. The rearrangement uses TRBV7-7 and TRBJ2-1; D uncertain. The CDR3 loop spans 13 amino acids. The germline V gene encodes CDR1 SSHAT and CDR2 FNYEAQ (reference sequence). Trimming stripped 5 bases from V and 3 bases from J, with 8 bases between. This chain's CDR3 is CASSPSFYNEQFF. Partial CDR3 DNA: TGTGCCAGCAGCCCCTCGTTCTACAATGAG.

CDR3 sequence: CASSLRGGVDTDTQYF. CDR3 bases read: TGCGCCAGCAGCCTACGGGGGGGCGTTGACACAGATACG. This sequence joins TRBV5-1 and TRBJ2-3, with TRBD2 matching 8 bases. From the germline J gene comes the end of the CDR3, since the read stops 3 residues before it. CDR1 is SGHRS and CDR2 is YFSETQ in the germline V gene. This CDR3 has 16 amino acids. V lost 4 bases, J lost 2 bases, and 9 bases stayed unmatched.

A note on this clone: The sequence runs out 3 residues before the end of the CDR3; the remainder is reconstructed from the germline J gene. The chain recombines TRBV19 with TRBJ2-1, with 7 bases matching TRBD2. V lost 5 bases and J lost 9; bases outside the gene matches: 13. The CDR3 is 15 residues long. Looked up from germline, CDR1 is LNHDA and CDR2 is SQIVND (reference sequence). The CDR3 loop is CASSRAGGFPGEQFF. The covered CDR3 bases are TGTGCCAGTAGTCGGGCCGGGGGGTTCCCCGGTGAG. Complete variable domain (other parts from reference TRBV19 and TRBJ2-1): DGGITQSPKYLFRKEGQNVTLSCEQNLNHDAMYWYRQDPGQGLRLIYYSQIVNDFQKGDIAEGYSVSREKKESFPLTVTSAQKNPTAFYLCASSRAGGFPGEQFFGPGTRLTVL.

Points on this clone: The CDR3 goes on 3 residues after the read ends, and that part is filled in from the germline J gene. The rearrangement uses TRBV10-3 and TRBJ1-5; D is possibly TRBD1 (6 bases). V was cut by 2 bases and J by 5 bases, with 13 bases left in between. In germline, CDR1 is ENHRY, CDR2 SYGVKD. This CDR3 is 15 amino acids long. CDR3 sequence: CAISEPGQGDQPQHF. CDR3 DNA (partial): TGTGCCATCAGTGAGCCGGGACAAGGGGATCAGCCC.

About this clone: With the read ending 3 residues before the CDR3 end, the germline J gene is used to fill in that end. V is TRBV7-9 and J is TRBJ2-5; 8 bases fit TRBD2. V was clipped by 2 bases and J by 5 bases; unmatched bases: 7. Germline V gene lookup returns CDR1 SEHNR and CDR2 FQNEAQ (reference sequence). The CDR3 has 15 residues. CDR3 sequence reads: CASSLRAGDGETQYF. CDR3 DNA (partial): TGTGCCAGCAGCTTAAGAGCGGGAGATGGGGAGACC.

Turning to this clone: The CDR3 end lies 3 residues beyond the end of the read and is filled in from the germline J gene. The rearrangement joins TRBV5-1 to TRBJ2-2; D is ambiguous. CDR3 length: 14 amino acids. Trimming stripped 0 bases from V and 1 base from J, with 4 bases between. Germline-derived CDR1 and CDR2 are SGHRS and YFSETQ. The CDR3 DNA, read in part, is TGCGCCAGCAGCTTGGAGGGGAACACCGGGGAG. Its protein product is CASSLEGNTGE. The CDR3 reads in full as CASSLEGNTGELFF.

A remark on this clone: Sequencing ends 3 residues short of the CDR3 end; the germline J gene provides the rest. The chain is built from TRBV18 and TRBJ2-3; D unclear. The CDR3 sequence is 11 residues long. In germline, CDR1 is KGHSH, CDR2 LQKENI. Trimming stripped 6 bases from V and 5 bases from J, with 6 bases between. The sequenced part of the CDR3 DNA is TGTGCCAGCTCTCCCAAAGATACG. Its protein is CASSPKDT. The full CDR3 reads CASSPKDTQYF. The full variable domain, its missing parts supplied by reference TRBV18 and TRBJ2-3, is NAGVMQNPRHLVRRRGQEARLRCSPMKGHSHVYWYRQLPEEGLKFMVYLQKENIIDESGMPKERFSAEFPKEGPSILRIQQVVRGDSAAYFCASSPKDTQYFGPGTRLTVL.

Note on this clone: The read falls 3 residues short of the CDR3 end, and the missing part is taken from the germline J gene. This sequence joins TRBV11-3 and TRBJ2-1; 7 bases are a match to TRBD2. The germline V gene encodes CDR1 SGHNT and CDR2 YENEEA. Trimming took 1 base from V and 6 from J; bases not matched to a gene: 6. This CDR3 contains 15 residues. The CDR3: CASSLVVGLLNEQFF. The part of the CDR3 DNA that was read is TGTGCCAGCAGCTTAGTGGTGGGACTACTCAATGAG.

As to this clone: With the read ending 3 residues before the CDR3 end, the germline J gene is used to fill in that end. The gene calls are TRBV10-1 and TRBJ1-3, with 9 bases lining up with TRBD1. Germline V lookup: CDR1 WNHNN, CDR2 SYGVQD (reference sequence). The CDR3 contains 17 residues. J was trimmed by 6 bases and V by 6 bases; bases with no gene match: 15. This CDR3 reads CASRAGTGLGSVNTIYF. The CDR3 bases that were read are TGCGCCAGCAGGGCCGGGACAGGGCTAGGGTCCGTAAACACC.

Remarks on this clone: The read halts 3 residues ahead of the CDR3 end, with the missing end drawn from the germline J gene. The J gene is TRBJ2-7, the V gene TRBV12-5, with D possibly TRBD1 on 5 matching bases. Germline assignment: CDR1 LGHNT and CDR2 FRNRAP. Trimming cost V 6 bases and J 1 base, with 13 bases left between them. This CDR3 is built from 14 residues. CDR3 DNA (partial): TGTGCTAGTGGAACGAAGGACAAGTCCTACGAG. This encodes CASGTKDKSYE. The full CDR3 protein is CASGTKDKSYEQYF.

Worth noting for this clone: The read comes to an end 3 residues before the CDR3 does, leaving the germline J gene to fill in the end. The genes are TRBV4-2 and TRBJ1-2, with 10 positions matching TRBD1. V lost 3 bases, J lost 2 bases, and 3 bases stayed unmatched. The germline V gene has CDR1 LGHNA and CDR2 YNFKEQ. The CDR3 has 15 amino acids. The sequenced CDR3 bases are TGTGCCAGCAGCCACGGACAGGGGGACAACTATGGC. It codes for CASSHGQGDNYG. The entire CDR3 reads CASSHGQGDNYGYTF.

On this clone itself: With the read ending 3 residues before the CDR3 end, the germline J gene is used to fill in that end. The chain carries TRBV7-9 and TRBJ2-3, with TRBD2 as a possible D gene (6 bases). Per germline, CDR1 SEHNR and CDR2 FQNEAQ (reference sequence). The CDR3 is made up of 15 amino acids. The CDR3 sequence is CASSPRGTLQETQYF. The part of the CDR3 DNA that was read is TGTGCCAGCAGCCCCCGCGGGACTCTCCAAGAGACG.

For this clone: The CDR3 end falls 3 residues outside the read, so it is completed with the germline J gene. The chain carries TRBV5-1 and TRBJ1-1, with D perhaps TRBD1 (6 bases). This CDR3 contains 13 residues. Germline values: CDR1 SGHRS, CDR2 YFSETQ. Trimming cost V 5 bases and J 3 bases, with 11 bases left between them. This CDR3 reads CASRQGWDTEAFF. The CDR3 DNA, read in part, is TGCGCCAGCAGGCAGGGGTGGGACACTGAA.

As concerns this clone: The DNA ends 3 residues before the CDR3 does, and the rest of the CDR3 is filled in from the germline J gene. The J gene is TRBJ2-7, the V gene TRBV30; D is unresolved. Trimming left V 3 bases short and J 6 bases short, with 18 bases between. Germline values: CDR1 GTSNPN, CDR2 SVGIG (reference sequence). The CDR3 totals 14 residues. CDR3 sequence: CAWSERVWYGEQYF. The sequenced part of the CDR3 DNA is TGTGCCTGGAGCGAACGGGTCTGGTATGGCGAG.

Of note for this clone: Read sequence stops 3 residues before the CDR3 end, and the germline J gene provides the missing end. V is TRBV18 and J is TRBJ2-3; 11 bases are shared with TRBD2. CDR1 and CDR2 from the germline V gene are KGHSH and LQKENI. J was trimmed by 6 bases and V by 3 bases; bases with no gene match: 11. CDR3 length equals 17 residues. The CDR3 is CASSPPGLAAVGDTQYF. The CDR3 bases that were read are TGTGCCAGCTCACCCCCGGGACTAGCGGCTGTGGGGGATACG.